This T cell receptor beta chain was profiled in a study of identical twins. TCRdb fed the 5' RACE reads into MiXCR, producing one record per CDR3 protein. The sample has 1.5 million to 2 million distinct CDR3 sequences; 32% are singletons. The CDR3 consists of 18 residues. The junction had 7 bases not matched to a gene; V was cut back by 6 bases and J by 0 bases. The source of this sequence is a newborn girl in good health. Sequenced material: cord blood. The genes are TRBV12-3 or TRBV12-4 and TRBJ2-3; TRBD2 aligns across 15 bases. CDR3 protein: CASSQGLAGGMSTDTQYF. CDR3 DNA: TGTGCCAGCAGCCAGGGACTAGCGGGAGGAATGAGCACAGATACGCAGTATTTT.